This T cell receptor beta chain was documented in a study of beta chain features in type 1 diabetes. Findings and caveats of the study: Naive, central memory and Treg TCRB repertoires seemed to resemble each other more closely in patients than they did in healthy donors.

In its sample, this clone was seen a few times. Its cognate antigen is unknown. Each donor gave one heparinised blood draw averaging around 120 mL. CDR1 SGHTA and CDR2 FQGTGA come from the germline V gene. Trimming cost V 5 bases and J 4 bases, with 13 bases left between them. The CDR3 length is 14 residues. Expressed TCRB transcripts were sequenced because the entire RNA isolate underwent reverse transcription. Produced via immunoSEQ multiplex PCR; TCRdb's table is partial and in-frame only. The sample carries a few hundred thousand clones, approximately 12% recorded once. This clonotype originated in a man younger than 30 in good health. The sample consisted of naive CD4+ T cells from blood. This chain uses TRBV7-3 with TRBJ2-3; D is unresolved. The DNA of the CDR3 is TGTGCCAGCAGCACCCCTGGTACGGCAGATACGCAGTATTTT. This translates into CASSTPGTADTQYF.